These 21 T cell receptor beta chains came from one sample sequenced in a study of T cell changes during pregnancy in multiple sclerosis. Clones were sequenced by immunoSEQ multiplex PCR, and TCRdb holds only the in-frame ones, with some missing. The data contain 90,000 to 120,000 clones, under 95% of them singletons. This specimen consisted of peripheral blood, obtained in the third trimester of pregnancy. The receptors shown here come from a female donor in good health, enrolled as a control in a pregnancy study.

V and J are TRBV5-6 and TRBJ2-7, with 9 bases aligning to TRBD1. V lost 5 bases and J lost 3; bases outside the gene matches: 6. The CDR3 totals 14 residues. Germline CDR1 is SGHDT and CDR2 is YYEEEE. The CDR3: CASSYPGQGYEQYF. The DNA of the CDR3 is TGTGCCAGCAGTTACCCGGGACAGGGCTACGAGCAGTACTTC.

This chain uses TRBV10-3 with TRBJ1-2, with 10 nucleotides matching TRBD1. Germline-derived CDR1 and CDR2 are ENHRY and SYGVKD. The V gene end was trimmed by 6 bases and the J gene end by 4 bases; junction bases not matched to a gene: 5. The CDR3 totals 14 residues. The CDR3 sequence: CAIRRQGASYGYTF. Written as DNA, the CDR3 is TGTGCCATCAGAAGACAGGGGGCATCCTATGGCTACACCTTC.

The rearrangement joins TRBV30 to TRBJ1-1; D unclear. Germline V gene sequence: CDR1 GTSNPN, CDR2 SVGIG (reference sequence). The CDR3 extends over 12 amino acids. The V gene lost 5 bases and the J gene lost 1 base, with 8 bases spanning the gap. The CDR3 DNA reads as TGTGCCTGGCTCCGACAGAACACTGAAGCTTTCTTT. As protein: CAWLRQNTEAFF.

The CDR3 DNA follows: TGTGCCAGCAGCTTAGACCCAGGGTTAAGCGGAAACACCATATATTTT. This codes for CASSLDPGLSGNTIYF. The V gene is TRBV7-2, the J gene TRBJ1-3; D may be TRBD1 (5 bases). Germline V gene lookup returns CDR1 SGHTA and CDR2 FQGNSA. This CDR3 has 16 residues. Trimming shortened V by 1 base and J by 4 bases, and 14 bases separated the two germline ends.

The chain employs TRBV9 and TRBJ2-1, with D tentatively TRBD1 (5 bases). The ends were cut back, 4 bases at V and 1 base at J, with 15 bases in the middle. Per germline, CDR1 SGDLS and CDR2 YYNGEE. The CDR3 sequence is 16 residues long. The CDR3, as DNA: TGTGCCAGCAGCTTTAAAGGGGAACTTTCCTACAATGAGCAGTTCTTC. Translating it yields CASSFKGELSYNEQFF.

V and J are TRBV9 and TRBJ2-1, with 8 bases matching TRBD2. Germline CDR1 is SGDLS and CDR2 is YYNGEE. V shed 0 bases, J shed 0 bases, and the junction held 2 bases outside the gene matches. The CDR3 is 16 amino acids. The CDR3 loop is CASSVDAGGSYNEQFF. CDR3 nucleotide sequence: TGTGCCAGCAGCGTAGATGCGGGGGGCTCCTACAATGAGCAGTTCTTC.

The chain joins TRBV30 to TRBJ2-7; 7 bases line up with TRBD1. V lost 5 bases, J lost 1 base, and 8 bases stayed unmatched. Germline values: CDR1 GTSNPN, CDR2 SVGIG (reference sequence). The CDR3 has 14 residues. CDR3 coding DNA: TGTGCCTGGGATAACAGGGGCCTTTCCTACGAGCAGTACTTC. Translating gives CAWDNRGLSYEQYF.

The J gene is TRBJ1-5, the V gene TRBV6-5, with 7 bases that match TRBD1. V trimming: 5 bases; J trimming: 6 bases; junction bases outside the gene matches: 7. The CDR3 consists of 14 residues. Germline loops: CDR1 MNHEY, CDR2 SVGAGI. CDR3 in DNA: TGTGCCAGCAGTCGACAGGGAGTAACTCAGCCCCAGCATTTT. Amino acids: CASSRQGVTQPQHF.

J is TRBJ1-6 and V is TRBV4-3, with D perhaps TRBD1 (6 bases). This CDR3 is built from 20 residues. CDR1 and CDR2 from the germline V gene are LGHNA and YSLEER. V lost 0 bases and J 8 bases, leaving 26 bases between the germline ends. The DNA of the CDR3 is TGCGCCAGCAGCCAAGACGGGTGGGCACAGGGAACGCGAGGTCATTCACCCCTCCACTTT. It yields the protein CASSQDGWAQGTRGHSPLHF.

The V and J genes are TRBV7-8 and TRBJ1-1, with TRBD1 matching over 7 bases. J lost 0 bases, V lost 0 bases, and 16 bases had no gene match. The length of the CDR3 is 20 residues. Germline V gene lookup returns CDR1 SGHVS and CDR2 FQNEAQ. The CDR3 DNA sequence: TGTGCCAGCAGCTTAGCCGCTTCGGCGGGCAGGGGGTCAATGAACACTGAAGCTTTCTTT. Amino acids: CASSLAASAGRGSMNTEAFF.

The chain's CDR3 is CASSLGSGTGIRNTEAFF. The CDR3 DNA sequence: TGCGCCAGCAGCTTGGGGTCCGGGACAGGGATCAGGAACACTGAAGCTTTCTTT. The V and J genes are TRBV5-1 and TRBJ1-1; 9 nucleotides match TRBD1. From germline, CDR1 is SGHRS and CDR2 YFSETQ. CDR3 length: 18 amino acids. V lost 0 bases to trimming and J lost 1 base; unmatched junction nucleotides: 10.

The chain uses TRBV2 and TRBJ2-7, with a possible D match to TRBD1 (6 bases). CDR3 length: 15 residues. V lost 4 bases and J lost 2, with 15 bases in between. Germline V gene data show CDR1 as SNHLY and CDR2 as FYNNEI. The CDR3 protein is CASSVPLTGPYEQYF. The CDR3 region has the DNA TGTGCCAGCAGTGTACCCTTGACAGGACCCTACGAGCAGTACTTC.

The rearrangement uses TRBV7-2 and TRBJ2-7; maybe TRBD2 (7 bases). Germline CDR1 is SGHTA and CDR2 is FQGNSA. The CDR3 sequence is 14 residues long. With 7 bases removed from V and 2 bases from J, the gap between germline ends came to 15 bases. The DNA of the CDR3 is TGTGCCAGCACCCCACAGGGAGGGACCTACGAGCAGTACTTC. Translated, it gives CASTPQGGTYEQYF.

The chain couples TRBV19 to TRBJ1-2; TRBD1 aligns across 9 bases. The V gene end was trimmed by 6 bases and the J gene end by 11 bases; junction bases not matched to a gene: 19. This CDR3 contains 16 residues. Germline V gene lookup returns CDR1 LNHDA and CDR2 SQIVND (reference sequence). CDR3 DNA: TGTGCCAGTAGAAACATTGGGTTGTCTGGACAGGGGTTTTACACCTTC. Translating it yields CASRNIGLSGQGFYTF.

The CDR3 DNA reads TGTGCCGTGGGGGCAAGCTTAACCTATAATTCACCCCTCCACTTT. Its protein is CAVGASLTYNSPLHF. The chain combines TRBV11-2 with TRBJ1-6; tentative D call: TRBD1 (6 bases). The CDR3 is 15 residues long. Trimming took off 11 bases at V and 2 bases at J, with 16 bases between the two ends. Germline assignment: CDR1 SGHAT and CDR2 FQNNGV.

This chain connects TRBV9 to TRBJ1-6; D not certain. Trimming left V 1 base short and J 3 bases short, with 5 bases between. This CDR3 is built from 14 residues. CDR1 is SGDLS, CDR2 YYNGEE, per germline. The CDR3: CASSVTDYNSPLHF. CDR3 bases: TGTGCCAGCAGCGTAACAGACTATAATTCACCCCTCCACTTT.

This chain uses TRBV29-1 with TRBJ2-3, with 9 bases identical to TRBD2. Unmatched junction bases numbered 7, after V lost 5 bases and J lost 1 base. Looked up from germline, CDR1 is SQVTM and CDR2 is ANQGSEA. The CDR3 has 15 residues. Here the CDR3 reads CSVNSGGIRTDTQYF. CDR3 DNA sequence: TGCAGCGTTAATAGCGGGGGCATACGCACAGATACGCAGTATTTT.

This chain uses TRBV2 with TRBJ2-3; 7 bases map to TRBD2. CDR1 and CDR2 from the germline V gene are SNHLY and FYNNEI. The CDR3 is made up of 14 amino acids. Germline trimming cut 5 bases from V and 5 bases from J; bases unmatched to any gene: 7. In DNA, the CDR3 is TGTGCCAGCAGTTCGGGCGGGGGTATAGATACGCAGTATTTT. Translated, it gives CASSSGGGIDTQYF.

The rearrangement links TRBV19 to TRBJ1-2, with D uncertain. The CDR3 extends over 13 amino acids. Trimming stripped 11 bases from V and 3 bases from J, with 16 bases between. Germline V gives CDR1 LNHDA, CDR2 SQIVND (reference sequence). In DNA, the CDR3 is TGTGCCTCCATGGGAGGGAACTACTATGGCTACACCTTC. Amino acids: CASMGGNYYGYTF. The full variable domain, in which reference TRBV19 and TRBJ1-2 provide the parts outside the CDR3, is DGGITQSPKYLFRKEGQNVTLSCEQNLNHDAMYWYRQDPGQGLRLIYYSQIVNDFQKGDIAEGYSVSREKKESFPLTVTSAQKNPTAFYLCASMGGNYYGYTFGSGTRLTVV.

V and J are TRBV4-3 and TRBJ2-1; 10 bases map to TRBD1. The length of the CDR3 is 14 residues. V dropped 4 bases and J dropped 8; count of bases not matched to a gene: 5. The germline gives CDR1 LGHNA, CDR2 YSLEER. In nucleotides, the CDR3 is TGCGCCAGCAGCCGACAGGGGGCTCTCGATGAGCAGTTCTTC. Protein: CASSRQGALDEQFF.

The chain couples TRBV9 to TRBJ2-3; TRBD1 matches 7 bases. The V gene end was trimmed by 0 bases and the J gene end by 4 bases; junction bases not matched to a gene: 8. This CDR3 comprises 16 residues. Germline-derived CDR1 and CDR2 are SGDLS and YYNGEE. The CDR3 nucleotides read TGTGCCAGCAGCGTAGACCGACAGCAGGGGGCAGATACGCAGTATTTT. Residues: CASSVDRQQGADTQYF.